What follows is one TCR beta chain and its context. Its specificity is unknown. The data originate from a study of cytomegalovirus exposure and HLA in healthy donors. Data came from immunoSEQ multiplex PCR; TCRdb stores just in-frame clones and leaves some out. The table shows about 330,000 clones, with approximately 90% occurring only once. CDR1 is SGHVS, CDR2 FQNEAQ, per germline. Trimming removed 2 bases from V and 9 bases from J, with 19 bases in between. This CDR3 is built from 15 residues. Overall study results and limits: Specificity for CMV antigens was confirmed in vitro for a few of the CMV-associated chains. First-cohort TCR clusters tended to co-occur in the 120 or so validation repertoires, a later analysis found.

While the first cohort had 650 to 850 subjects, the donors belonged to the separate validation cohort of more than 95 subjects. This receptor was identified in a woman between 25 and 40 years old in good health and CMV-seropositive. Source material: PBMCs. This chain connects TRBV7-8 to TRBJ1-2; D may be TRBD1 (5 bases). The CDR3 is CASSLSFLGTRSYTF. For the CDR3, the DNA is TGTGCCAGCAGCTTATCCTTCTTGGGGACTAGGAGCTACACCTTC.